This entry lists 22 T cell receptor beta chains sequenced from one sample in a study of cytomegalovirus exposure and HLA in healthy donors. PCR used 60 Vbeta primers and 13 Jbeta primers. Sequenced by immunoSEQ multiplex PCR; TCRdb stores in-frame clones only, minus some. The data show about 180,000 clones, over 65% seen once. The sequencing input was PBMCs. These receptors all stem from a man between 18 and 29 years old in good health and CMV-seronegative.

The rearrangement uses TRBV27 and TRBJ2-3, with TRBD1 matching over 8 bases. Germline values: CDR1 MNHEY, CDR2 SMNVEV (reference sequence). This CDR3 spans 14 amino acids. With V trimmed by 6 bases and J by 3 bases, 5 bases remained unmatched. The CDR3 reads CASSNRGYTDTQYF. The CDR3 coding sequence is TGTGCCAGCAGCAACAGGGGGTATACAGATACGCAGTATTTT.

Comments on this clone: At the DNA level, this CDR3 is encoded by other sequences in the same sample as well. V usage is TRBV2 and J usage is TRBJ1-5; the D is unclear. CDR1 and CDR2 from the germline V gene are SNHLY and FYNNEI. The CDR3 contains 13 residues. V was cut by 6 bases and J by 0 bases, with 6 bases left in between. The CDR3 spells CASRQVSNQPQHF. CDR3 coding DNA: TGTGCCAGCAGGCAGGTTAGCAATCAGCCCCAGCATTTT.

The V and J genes are TRBV2 and TRBJ1-4, with D maybe TRBD1 (6 bases). Germline CDR1 SNHLY, CDR2 FYNNEI. V was clipped by 6 bases and J by 8 bases, with 10 bases between them. This CDR3 has 12 amino acids. The CDR3 DNA reads TGTGCCAGCAGGGGGGCCGGGGAAAAACTGTTTTTT. This encodes CASRGAGEKLFF.

The chain joins TRBV6-1 to TRBJ2-7, with 8 bases matching TRBD1. The CDR3 totals 13 residues. J lost 6 bases, V lost 4 bases, and 5 bases had no gene match. CDR1 and CDR2 (germline): MNHNS, SASEGT. CDR3 DNA sequence: TGTGCCAGCAGTGTGGACAGGGTCGGCGAGCAGTACTTC. It specifies CASSVDRVGEQYF.

The rearrangement links TRBV10-3 to TRBJ1-2; a possible D gene is TRBD1 (6 bases). This CDR3 contains 14 residues. Germline V CDR1 and CDR2: ENHRY, SYGVKD. Trimming left V 0 bases short and J 4 bases short, with 9 bases between. The CDR3 loop is CAISESRGAYGYTF. DNA for the CDR3: TGTGCCATCAGTGAGTCGCGGGGGGCCTATGGCTACACCTTC.

The table lists this clone with a count of one. This chain's CDR3 is CASSPERGANTEAFF. The CDR3 coding sequence is TGTGCCAGCAGCCCCGAGCGGGGGGCTAACACTGAAGCTTTCTTT. V and J are TRBV5-6 and TRBJ1-1; the D gene is possibly TRBD1 (6 bases). Trimming stripped 4 bases from V and 2 bases from J, with 15 bases between. Germline V lookup: CDR1 SGHDT, CDR2 YYEEEE. This CDR3 has 15 amino acids.

V usage is TRBV2 and J usage is TRBJ2-1; TRBD2 aligns across 7 bases. V was pared by 3 bases and J by 2 bases, with 10 bases of the junction left unmatched. The CDR3 extends over 17 amino acids. Germline assignment: CDR1 SNHLY and CDR2 FYNNEI. The CDR3 DNA reads as TGTGCCAGCAGTGAGGCCTTCACTAGCGCCGCCTACAATGAGCAGTTCTTC. Its translation: CASSEAFTSAAYNEQFF.

This clone was seen a few times. The chain combines TRBV5-1 with TRBJ1-4, with 7 positions matching TRBD1. The germline V gene encodes CDR1 SGHRS and CDR2 YFSETQ. V was pared by 4 bases and J by 5 bases, with 5 bases of the junction left unmatched. The CDR3 length is 14 residues. The CDR3 is CASSVHRGNEKLFF. The CDR3 nucleotides are TGCGCCAGCAGCGTCCACAGGGGAAATGAAAAACTGTTTTTT.

This CDR3 reads CASSVVSRVTEAFF. CDR3 DNA: TGTGCCAGCAGCGTAGTTAGTAGAGTCACTGAAGCTTTCTTT. The chain is built from TRBV9 and TRBJ1-1; D remains ambiguous. Germline lookup yields CDR1 SGDLS and CDR2 YYNGEE. V lost 0 bases and J 4 bases, leaving 10 bases between the germline ends. CDR3 length: 14 residues.

The rearrangement links TRBV27 to TRBJ2-1; 10 bases map to TRBD2. Germline CDR1 and CDR2: MNHEY and SMNVEV (reference sequence). The ends lost 5 bases at V and 10 bases at J; junction bases unmatched: 5. The CDR3 has 13 residues. The CDR3 protein is CASSQRGGWEQFF. DNA of the CDR3: TGTGCCAGCAGTCAGCGGGGGGGTTGGGAGCAGTTCTTC.

This chain connects TRBV5-1 to TRBJ2-1; TRBD2 might be the D (6 bases). Looked up from germline, CDR1 is SGHRS and CDR2 is YFSETQ. CDR3 length: 15 residues. V lost 6 bases, J lost 9 bases, and 22 bases lay in between. The CDR3 DNA reads as TGCGCCAGCACAGAAAGCTTTCTAATGGGGGGTGAGCAGTTCTTC. Its translation: CASTESFLMGGEQFF. Full variable domain (missing parts from reference TRBV5-1 and TRBJ2-1): KAGVTQTPRYLIKTRGQQVTLSCSPISGHRSVSWYQQTPGQGLQFLFEYFSETQRNKGNFPGRFSGRQFSNSRSEMNVSTLELGDSALYLCASTESFLMGGEQFFGPGTRLTVL.

The V gene is TRBV28, the J gene TRBJ2-2; weak D call: TRBD2 (6 bases). There are 14 residues in the CDR3. Looked up from germline, CDR1 is MDHEN and CDR2 is SYDVKM. V was clipped by 5 bases and J by 0 bases, with 7 bases between them. The CDR3 nucleotides read TGTGCCAGCAGTAGCGGGTCGAACACCGGGGAGCTGTTTTTT. Residues: CASSSGSNTGELFF.

This clone was counted a few times. The chain links TRBV6-1 to TRBJ1-1; D is undetermined. Looked up from germline, CDR1 is MNHNS and CDR2 is SASEGT. V was clipped by 2 bases and J by 0 bases, with 7 bases between them. The CDR3 spans 14 residues. CDR3 amino acids: CASSEYAVNTEAFF. The CDR3 DNA is TGTGCCAGCAGTGAATATGCAGTGAACACTGAAGCTTTCTTT.

The chain links TRBV7-9 to TRBJ2-1; D is unresolved. The CDR3 is made up of 11 amino acids. V shed 8 bases and J shed 7 bases, with 9 bases lying between them. Germline V gene sequence: CDR1 SEHNR, CDR2 FQNEAQ (reference sequence). CDR3 residues: CASQSRNEQFF. The DNA for the CDR3 is TGTGCCAGCCAATCCCGGAATGAGCAGTTCTTC.

This chain joins TRBV27 and TRBJ1-5, with D possibly being TRBD1 (5 bases). V was trimmed by 6 bases and J by 0 bases, leaving 18 bases between them. Germline V CDR1 and CDR2: MNHEY, SMNVEV (reference sequence). The CDR3 extends over 17 amino acids. CDR3 residues: CASRGTTGGNSNQPQHF. Written as DNA, the CDR3 is TGTGCCAGCAGGGGAACAACAGGCGGTAATAGCAATCAGCCCCAGCATTTT.

The rearrangement uses TRBV7-8 and TRBJ2-5, with 13 positions matching TRBD2. J gave up 5 bases and V 6 bases, and 6 bases lay outside the gene matches. The germline V gene encodes CDR1 SGHVS and CDR2 FQNEAQ. CDR3 length equals 15 residues. The CDR3 DNA reads TGTGCCAGCAGGTTGACTAGCGGGAGGACGGAGACCCAGTACTTC. Protein: CASRLTSGRTETQYF.

The chain combines TRBV6-1 with TRBJ1-1; TRBD1 aligns across 7 bases. Germline CDR1 and CDR2: MNHNS and SASEGT. This CDR3 has 14 amino acids. The V segment lost 2 bases and the J segment 6 bases; nucleotides outside the gene matches: 6. The CDR3 reads CASSELTQGAEAFF. DNA of the CDR3: TGTGCCAGCAGTGAACTAACGCAGGGGGCTGAAGCTTTCTTT.

The chain employs TRBV28 and TRBJ2-7; D uncertain. The CDR3 is 14 residues long. Germline V gene lookup returns CDR1 MDHEN and CDR2 SYDVKM. The V gene lost 5 bases and the J gene lost 0 bases, with 11 bases spanning the gap. CDR3 amino acids: CASSPTKFSYEQYF. CDR3 sequence (DNA): TGTGCCAGCAGTCCTACGAAGTTCTCCTACGAGCAGTACTTC.

V and J are TRBV2 and TRBJ2-7; D is undetermined. The length of the CDR3 is 11 residues. Looked up from germline, CDR1 is SNHLY and CDR2 is FYNNEI. V was trimmed by 11 bases and J by 5 bases, leaving 13 bases between them. CDR3 nucleotides: TGTGCCTCAATCGCTTCTAACGAGCAGTACTTC. It yields the protein CASIASNEQYF.

CDR3 protein: CASSLPGLPNEQFF. CDR3 bases: TGCGCCAGCAGCCTCCCAGGACTACCGAATGAGCAGTTCTTC. This chain joins TRBV10-1 and TRBJ2-1; TRBD2 might be the D (6 bases). V lost 6 bases, J lost 7 bases, and 16 bases lay in between. The germline gives CDR1 WNHNN, CDR2 SYGVQD (reference sequence). The CDR3 totals 14 residues.

The sample holds one count of this clone. The chain combines TRBV19 with TRBJ1-3; 7 positions agree with TRBD1. Germline V gives CDR1 LNHDA, CDR2 SQIVND (reference sequence). This CDR3 region has 16 residues. V was clipped by 5 bases and J by 0 bases; unmatched bases: 7. The CDR3, as DNA: TGTGCCAGTAGTCAGGGGGACCGCATCTCTGGAAACACCATATATTTT. Translated, it gives CASSQGDRISGNTIYF.

This clone was counted only a few times. The chain carries TRBV19 and TRBJ2-5; 9 bases map to TRBD1. Germline loops: CDR1 LNHDA, CDR2 SQIVND (reference sequence). This CDR3 spans 15 amino acids. V was clipped by 7 bases and J by 5 bases; unmatched bases: 11. The CDR3: CASTLRQGGMETQYF. Here the CDR3 DNA reads TGTGCCAGTACCCTGCGACAGGGGGGGATGGAGACCCAGTACTTC.